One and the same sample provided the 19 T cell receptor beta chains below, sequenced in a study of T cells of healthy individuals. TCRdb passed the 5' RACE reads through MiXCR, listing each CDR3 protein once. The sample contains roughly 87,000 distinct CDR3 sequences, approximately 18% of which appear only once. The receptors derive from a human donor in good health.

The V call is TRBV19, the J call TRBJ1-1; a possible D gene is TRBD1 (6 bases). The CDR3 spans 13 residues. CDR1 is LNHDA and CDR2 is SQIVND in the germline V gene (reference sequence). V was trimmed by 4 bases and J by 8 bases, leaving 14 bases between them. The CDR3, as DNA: TGTGCCAGTAGTAGCCCCGACAGGAAAGAAGCTTTCTTT. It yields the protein CASSSPDRKEAFF. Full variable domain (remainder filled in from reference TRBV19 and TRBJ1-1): DGGITQSPKYLFRKEGQNVTLSCEQNLNHDAMYWYRQDPGQGLRLIYYSQIVNDFQKGDIAEGYSVSREKKESFPLTVTSAQKNPTAFYLCASSSPDRKEAFFGQGTRLTVV.

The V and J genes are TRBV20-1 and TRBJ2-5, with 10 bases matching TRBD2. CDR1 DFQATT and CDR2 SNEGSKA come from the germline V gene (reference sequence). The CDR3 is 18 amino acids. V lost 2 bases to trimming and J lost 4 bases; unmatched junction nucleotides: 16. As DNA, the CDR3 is TGCAGTGCTAGATCGTTGTTCGGACTAGCGGTTAAAACAGAGACCCAGTACTTC. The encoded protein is CSARSLFGLAVKTETQYF.

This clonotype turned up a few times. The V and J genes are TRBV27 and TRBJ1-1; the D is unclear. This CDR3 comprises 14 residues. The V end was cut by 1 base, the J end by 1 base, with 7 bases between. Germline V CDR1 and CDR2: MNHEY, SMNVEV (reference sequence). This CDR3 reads CASSLFEGNTEAFF. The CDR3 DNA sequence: TGTGCCAGCAGTTTATTTGAAGGGAACACTGAAGCTTTCTTT.

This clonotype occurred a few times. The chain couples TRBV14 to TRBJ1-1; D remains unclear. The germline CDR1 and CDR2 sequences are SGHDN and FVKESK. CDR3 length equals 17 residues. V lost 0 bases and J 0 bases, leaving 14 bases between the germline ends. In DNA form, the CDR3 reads TGTGCCAGCAGCCAAGATCTTCCCAGATTCATGAACACTGAAGCTTTCTTT. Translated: CASSQDLPRFMNTEAFF.

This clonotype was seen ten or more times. CDR3 loop: CASSVGLAGVFGNEQFF. The CDR3, as DNA: TGTGCCAGCAGCGTAGGACTAGCGGGAGTATTTGGAAATGAGCAGTTCTTC. The chain has TRBV9 and TRBJ2-1, with 12 nucleotides matching TRBD2. The CDR3 is 17 amino acids. Germline V gene sequence: CDR1 SGDLS, CDR2 YYNGEE. Trimming took 0 bases from V and 7 from J; bases not matched to a gene: 8.

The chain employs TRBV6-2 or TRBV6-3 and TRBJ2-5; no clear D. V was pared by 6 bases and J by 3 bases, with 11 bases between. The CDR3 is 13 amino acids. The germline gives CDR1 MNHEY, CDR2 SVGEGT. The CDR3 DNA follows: TGTGCCAGCAGCGACGCCGAAAAAGAGACCCAGTACTTC. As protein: CASSDAEKETQYF.

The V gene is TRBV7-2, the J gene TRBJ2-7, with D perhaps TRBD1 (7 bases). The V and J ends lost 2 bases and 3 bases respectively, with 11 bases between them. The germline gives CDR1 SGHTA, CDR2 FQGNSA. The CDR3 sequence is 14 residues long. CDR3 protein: CASSLSQGGYEQYF. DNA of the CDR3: TGTGCCAGCAGCTTAAGTCAGGGGGGCTACGAGCAGTACTTC. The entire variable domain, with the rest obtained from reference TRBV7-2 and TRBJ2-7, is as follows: GAGVSQSPSNKVTEKGKDVELRCDPISGHTALYWYRQSLGQGLEFLIYFQGNSAPDKSGLPSDRFSAERTGGSVSTLTIQRTQQEDSAVYLCASSLSQGGYEQYFGPGTRLTVT.

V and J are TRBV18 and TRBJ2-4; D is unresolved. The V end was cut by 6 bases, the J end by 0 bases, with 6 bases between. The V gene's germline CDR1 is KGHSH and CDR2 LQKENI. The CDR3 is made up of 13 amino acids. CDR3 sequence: CASSEVAKNIQYF. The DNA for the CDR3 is TGTGCCAGCTCCGAAGTAGCCAAAAACATTCAGTACTTC.

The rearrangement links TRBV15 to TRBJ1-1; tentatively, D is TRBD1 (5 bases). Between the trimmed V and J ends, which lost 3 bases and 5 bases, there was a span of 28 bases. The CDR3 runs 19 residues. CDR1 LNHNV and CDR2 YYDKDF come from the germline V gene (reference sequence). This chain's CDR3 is CATSSRDGVQARLRTEAFF. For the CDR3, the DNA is TGTGCCACCAGCAGCAGAGATGGGGTACAGGCCCGTTTGAGGACTGAAGCTTTCTTT.

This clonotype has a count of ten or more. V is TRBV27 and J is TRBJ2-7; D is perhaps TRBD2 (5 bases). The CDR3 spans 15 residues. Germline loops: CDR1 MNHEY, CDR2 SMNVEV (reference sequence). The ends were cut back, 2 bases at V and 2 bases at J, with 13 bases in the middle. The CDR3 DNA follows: TGTGCCAGCAGTTTAGGTATGGGTAGCGCCTACGAGCAGTACTTC. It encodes CASSLGMGSAYEQYF.

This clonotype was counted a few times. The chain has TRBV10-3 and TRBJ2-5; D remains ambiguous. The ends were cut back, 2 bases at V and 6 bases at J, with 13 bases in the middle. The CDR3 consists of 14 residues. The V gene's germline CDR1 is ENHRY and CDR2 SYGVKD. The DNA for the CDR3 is TGTGCCATCAGTGAGACTGGGCCGAGCCAGACCCAGTACTTC. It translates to CAISETGPSQTQYF.

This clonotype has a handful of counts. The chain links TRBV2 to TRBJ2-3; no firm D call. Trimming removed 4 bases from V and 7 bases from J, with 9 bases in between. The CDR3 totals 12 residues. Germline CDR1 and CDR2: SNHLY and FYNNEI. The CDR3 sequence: CASSGRGNTQYF. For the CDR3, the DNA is TGTGCCAGCAGTGGAAGAGGAAATACGCAGTATTTT.

This chain's CDR3 is CASSPTGFVEQYF. The CDR3, as DNA: TGCGCCAGCAGCCCCACAGGGTTCGTCGAGCAGTACTTC. J is TRBJ2-7 and V is TRBV4-1; maybe TRBD1 (6 bases). V was clipped by 4 bases and J by 6 bases, with 13 bases between them. Germline V gives CDR1 MGHRA, CDR2 YSYEKL. The CDR3 is made up of 13 amino acids.

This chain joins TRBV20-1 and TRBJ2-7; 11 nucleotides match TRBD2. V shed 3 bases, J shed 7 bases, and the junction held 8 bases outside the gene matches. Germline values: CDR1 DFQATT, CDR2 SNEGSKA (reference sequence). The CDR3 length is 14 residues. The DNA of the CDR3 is TGCAGTGCTAGTTTTCTAGCGGGAGGTGGAGAGCAGTACTTC. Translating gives CSASFLAGGGEQYF.

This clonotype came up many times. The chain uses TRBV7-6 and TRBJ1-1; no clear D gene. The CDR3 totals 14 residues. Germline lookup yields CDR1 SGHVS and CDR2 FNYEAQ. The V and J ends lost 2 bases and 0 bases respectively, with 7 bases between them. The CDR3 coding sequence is TGTGCCAGCAGCTTATCTCAGATGAACACTGAAGCTTTCTTT. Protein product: CASSLSQMNTEAFF.

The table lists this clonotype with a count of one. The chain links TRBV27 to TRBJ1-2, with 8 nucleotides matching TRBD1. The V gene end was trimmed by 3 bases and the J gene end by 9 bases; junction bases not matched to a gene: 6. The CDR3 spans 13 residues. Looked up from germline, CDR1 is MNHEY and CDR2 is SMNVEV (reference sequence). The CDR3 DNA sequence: TGTGCCAGCAGTTTTTACGGACAGGGTAGCTACACCTTC. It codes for CASSFYGQGSYTF.

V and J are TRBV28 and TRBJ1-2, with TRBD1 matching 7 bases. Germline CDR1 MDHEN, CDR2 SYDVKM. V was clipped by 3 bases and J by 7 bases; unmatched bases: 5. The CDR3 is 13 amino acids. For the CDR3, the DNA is TGTGCCAGCAGTTTGACAGGGCGGGGTGGCTACACCTTC. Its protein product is CASSLTGRGGYTF.

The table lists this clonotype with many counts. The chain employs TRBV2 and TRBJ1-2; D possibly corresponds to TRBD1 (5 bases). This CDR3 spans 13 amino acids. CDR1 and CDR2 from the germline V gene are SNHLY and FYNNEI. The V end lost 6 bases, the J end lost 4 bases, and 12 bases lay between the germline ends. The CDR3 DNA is TGTGCCAGCAGCCCCGCCGGGGCCTATGGCTACACCTTC. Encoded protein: CASSPAGAYGYTF.

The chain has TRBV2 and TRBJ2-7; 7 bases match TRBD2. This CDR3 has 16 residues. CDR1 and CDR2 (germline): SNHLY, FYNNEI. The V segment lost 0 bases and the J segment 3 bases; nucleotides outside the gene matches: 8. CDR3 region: CASSEAGRGDRYEQYF. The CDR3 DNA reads TGTGCCAGCAGTGAAGCGGGTCGGGGGGACCGCTACGAGCAGTACTTC.